Below are 29 T cell receptor beta chains sequenced from a single sample in a study of blood T cell repertoires in COVID-19. Sequenced by immunoSEQ multiplex PCR; TCRdb stores in-frame clones only, minus some. Of tens of thousands of clones in the sample, approximately 88% were seen once. Sequencing used peripheral blood. The receptors here all came from an elderly woman with acute or convalescent COVID-19.

The chain has TRBV10-3 and TRBJ1-2; tentatively, D is TRBD1 (6 bases). The V gene lost 4 bases and the J gene lost 7 bases, with 10 bases spanning the gap. The CDR3 length is 12 residues. In germline, CDR1 is ENHRY, CDR2 SYGVKD. The CDR3 DNA reads TGTGCCATCAGTGTTGAACAGGGTGGCTACACCTTC. Translating it yields CAISVEQGGYTF.

The CDR3: CASSFGGAGYEQYF. CDR3 coding DNA: TGTGCCAGCAGCTTCGGGGGGGCCGGTTACGAGCAGTACTTC. This chain joins TRBV7-2 and TRBJ2-7; 8 bases match TRBD2. CDR3 length: 14 residues. V lost 3 bases, J lost 4 bases, and 5 bases stayed unmatched. Germline CDR1 reads SGHTA; CDR2 reads FQGNSA.

The V gene is TRBV28, the J gene TRBJ1-2; 8 bases are a match to TRBD1. The CDR3 consists of 14 residues. With V trimmed by 6 bases and J by 4 bases, 7 bases remained unmatched. Germline V gene lookup returns CDR1 MDHEN and CDR2 SYDVKM. CDR3 DNA: TGTGCCAGCAGGTCGACTGGACAGGGCTATGGCTACACCTTC. This translates into CASRSTGQGYGYTF.

The chain joins TRBV3-1 (or the pseudogene TRBV3-2) to TRBJ2-1, with 10 nucleotides matching TRBD1. Germline assignment: CDR1 LGHDT and CDR2 YNNKEL (reference sequence). This CDR3 has 16 amino acids. With 4 bases clipped from V and 7 bases from J, the junction kept 10 bases outside the gene matches. The CDR3 loop is CASSPSDRGPFNEQFF. CDR3 bases: TGTGCCAGCAGCCCCTCCGACAGGGGGCCCTTTAATGAGCAGTTCTTC.

V and J are TRBV3-1 (or the pseudogene TRBV3-2) and TRBJ2-3; 11 nucleotides match TRBD2. CDR1 and CDR2 from the germline V gene are LGHDT and YNNKEL (reference sequence). The CDR3 spans 17 residues. The V gene end was trimmed by 4 bases and the J gene end by 4 bases; junction bases not matched to a gene: 10. For the CDR3, the DNA is TGTGCCAGCAGCCGGCGGACTAGCGGGCGTGGTGCAGATACGCAGTATTTT. Amino acids: CASSRRTSGRGADTQYF.

This chain joins TRBV3-1 (or the pseudogene TRBV3-2) and TRBJ1-2, with D tentatively TRBD1 (6 bases). Germline loops: CDR1 LGHDT, CDR2 YNNKEL (reference sequence). The CDR3 has 15 amino acids. Trimming took off 0 bases at V and 4 bases at J, with 12 bases between the two ends. For the CDR3, the DNA is TGTGCCAGCAGCCAAGAAGGGGGACGGGGCTATGGCTACACCTTC. Its protein product is CASSQEGGRGYGYTF.

V gene TRBV6-5 combines with J gene TRBJ2-7; no reliable D call. The V gene's germline CDR1 is MNHEY and CDR2 SVGAGI. Trimming removed 7 bases at V and 3 bases at J, with 7 bases between. CDR3 length: 11 residues. The CDR3 bases are TGTGCCAGCACCCCAGGCTACGAGCAGTACTTC. The encoded protein is CASTPGYEQYF.

The rearrangement joins TRBV5-6 to TRBJ2-2; D is unresolved. Trimming left V 0 bases short and J 3 bases short, with 6 bases between. CDR3 length: 14 residues. CDR1 and CDR2 (germline): SGHDT, YYEEEE. CDR3 amino acids: CASSLARYTGELFF. CDR3 DNA: TGTGCCAGCAGCTTGGCCAGATACACCGGGGAGCTGTTTTTT.

The CDR3 nucleotides are TGCAGCGTCGATACAGGGGAAATCACAGATACGCAGTATTTT. Encoded protein: CSVDTGEITDTQYF. The chain combines TRBV29-1 with TRBJ2-3; TRBD1 matches at 7 bases. The CDR3 contains 14 residues. Trimming cost V 6 bases and J 2 bases; bases outside gene matches: 8. Germline CDR1 reads SQVTM; CDR2 reads ANQGSEA.

The chain combines TRBV27 with TRBJ1-1; possible D gene TRBD1, 5 bases. Trimming removed 7 bases at V and 7 bases at J, with 16 bases between. The germline CDR1 and CDR2 sequences are MNHEY and SMNVEV (reference sequence). CDR3 length: 13 amino acids. CDR3 region: CASTSGGPGEAFF. The CDR3 DNA sequence: TGTGCCAGCACCTCCGGGGGTCCGGGTGAAGCTTTCTTT.

The rearrangement joins TRBV9 to TRBJ2-5; 7 bases agree with TRBD1. With V trimmed by 4 bases and J by 1 base, 4 bases remained unmatched. This CDR3 is 14 amino acids long. Per the germline V gene, CDR1 is SGDLS and CDR2 is YYNGEE. CDR3 bases: TGTGCCAGCAGCTCCCGGACAGGCCAAGAGACCCAGTACTTC. Amino acids: CASSSRTGQETQYF.

This chain uses TRBV12-3 or TRBV12-4 with TRBJ1-3; no definite D call. V lost 6 bases and J lost 0, with 6 bases in between. This CDR3 region has 13 residues. In DNA form, the CDR3 reads TGTGCCAGCAGAATCAACTCTGGAAACACCATATATTTT. Encoded protein: CASRINSGNTIYF.

The chain joins TRBV5-1 to TRBJ2-2, with 8 bases fitting TRBD2. This CDR3 has 15 amino acids. Germline V gene data show CDR1 as SGHRS and CDR2 as YFSETQ. With 2 bases clipped from V and 4 bases from J, the junction kept 4 bases outside the gene matches. This chain's CDR3 is CASSFSGSVTGELFF. The CDR3 coding sequence is TGCGCCAGCAGCTTCAGCGGGAGTGTCACCGGGGAGCTGTTTTTT.

The chain employs TRBV19 and TRBJ1-2, with 9 nucleotides matching TRBD1. Germline CDR1 is LNHDA and CDR2 is SQIVND (reference sequence). Trimming at V came to 3 bases and at J to 5 bases, leaving 7 bases not matched to a gene. The CDR3 length is 15 residues. As DNA, the CDR3 is TGTGCCAGTAGTATCGGAACAGGGGGCATTTATGGCTACACCTTC. Translation: CASSIGTGGIYGYTF.

This clone was recorded once. The rearrangement joins TRBV5-6 to TRBJ1-4; 10 positions agree with TRBD1. Trimming took 0 bases from V and 6 from J; bases not matched to a gene: 5. The CDR3 loop spans 16 amino acids. Germline V gives CDR1 SGHDT, CDR2 YYEEEE. The CDR3 sequence is CASSLALGTGDEKLFF. In DNA form, the CDR3 reads TGTGCCAGCAGCTTGGCCCTGGGGACAGGGGATGAAAAACTGTTTTTT. Full variable domain (rest looked up from reference TRBV5-6 and TRBJ1-4): DAGVTQSPTHLIKTRGQQVTLRCSPKSGHDTVSWYQQALGQGPQFIFQYYEEEERQRGNFPDRFSGHQFPNYSSELNVNALLLGDSALYLCASSLALGTGDEKLFFGSGTQLSVL.

The chain combines TRBV28 with TRBJ1-2; the D is unclear. The CDR3 has 14 residues. Germline loops: CDR1 MDHEN, CDR2 SYDVKM. Trimming took 7 bases from V and 4 from J, leaving 16 bases between them. DNA of the CDR3: TGTGCCAGCACCCACGGCCAGAGGTCCTATGGCTACACCTTC. Residues: CASTHGQRSYGYTF.

The V gene is TRBV6-5, the J gene TRBJ2-6; 7 bases line up with TRBD1. Germline assignment: CDR1 MNHEY and CDR2 SVGAGI. The CDR3 is 16 amino acids. Germline trimming cut 4 bases from V and 2 bases from J; bases unmatched to any gene: 5. In DNA form, the CDR3 reads TGTGCCAGCAGTTGGATCAGGGGGACTGGGGCCAACGTCCTGACTTTC. It is translated as CASSWIRGTGANVLTF.

In its sample, this clone was seen once. The chain uses TRBV25-1 and TRBJ2-1; D perhaps matches TRBD1 (5 bases). Germline V gene lookup returns CDR1 MGHDK and CDR2 SYGVNS. The CDR3 spans 15 residues. With 8 bases removed from V and 2 bases from J, the gap between germline ends came to 16 bases. The CDR3 DNA follows: TGTGCCAGCCCCTCACCAGGGTTCGCCTACAATGAGCAGTTCTTC. It is translated as CASPSPGFAYNEQFF.

V and J are TRBV30 and TRBJ1-5; perhaps TRBD1 as D (6 bases). The germline CDR1 and CDR2 sequences are GTSNPN and SVGIG (reference sequence). V lost 5 bases, J lost 5 bases, and 13 bases lay in between. The CDR3 has 13 residues. The CDR3 DNA follows: TGTGCCTGGGGGAGGGGGAACGATCAGCCCCAGCATTTT. Protein: CAWGRGNDQPQHF.

The chain combines TRBV2 with TRBJ1-5; a weak D match, TRBD1 (5 bases). This CDR3 contains 15 residues. Germline assignment: CDR1 SNHLY and CDR2 FYNNEI. Trimming shortened V by 2 bases and J by 2 bases, and 10 bases separated the two germline ends. Written as DNA, the CDR3 is TGTGCCAGCAGTGAAAGACAGCTAGGCAATCAGCCCCAGCATTTT. Its protein product is CASSERQLGNQPQHF.

J is TRBJ2-1 and V is TRBV2, with a tentative D call TRBD2 (5 bases). Germline assignment: CDR1 SNHLY and CDR2 FYNNEI. This CDR3 comprises 14 residues. Deletions cut 7 bases from V and 9 bases from J, with 19 bases between. CDR3 bases: TGTGCCAGCAAACAAGGGAGCCTTGACGGTGAGCAGTTCTTC. This encodes CASKQGSLDGEQFF.

V gene TRBV4-2 combines with J gene TRBJ1-1; no clear D. V lost 2 bases and J lost 5, with 9 bases in between. The germline V gene has CDR1 LGHNA and CDR2 YNFKEQ. This CDR3 comprises 13 residues. CDR3 DNA: TGTGCCAGCAGCCAACAACAGAAGACTGAAGCTTTCTTT. As protein: CASSQQQKTEAFF.

This sequence joins TRBV5-6 and TRBJ1-2; 7 nucleotides line up with TRBD1. V shed 4 bases, J shed 1 base, and the junction held 4 bases outside the gene matches. CDR3 size: 14 residues. From germline, CDR1 is SGHDT and CDR2 YYEEEE. CDR3 nucleotides: TGTGCCAGCAGCCGAGACAGGGATAACTATGGCTACACCTTC. Translation: CASSRDRDNYGYTF.

The V and J genes are TRBV27 and TRBJ1-6, with a weak D call TRBD1 (6 bases). Germline V gene sequence: CDR1 MNHEY, CDR2 SMNVEV (reference sequence). V was pared by 0 bases and J by 9 bases, with 12 bases between. The CDR3 is 15 amino acids. CDR3 DNA: TGTGCCAGCAGTTTATCCTCAACAGGGAGTTCACCCCTCCACTTT. Its protein product is CASSLSSTGSSPLHF.

In DNA, the CDR3 is TGTGCCAGCAGCCAAGTTCTGGGGCCTAGCGGGAGGATGAACGAGCAGTACTTC. Translating it yields CASSQVLGPSGRMNEQYF. The rearrangement joins TRBV3-1 (or the pseudogene TRBV3-2) to TRBJ2-7; 11 nucleotides align to TRBD2. V shed 1 base and J 5 bases; nucleotides not matched to a gene: 13. This CDR3 contains 18 residues. Germline V CDR1 and CDR2: LGHDT, YNNKEL (reference sequence).

The chain recombines TRBV19 with TRBJ2-7, with TRBD2 matching 12 bases. Germline V lookup: CDR1 LNHDA, CDR2 SQIVND (reference sequence). CDR3 length: 18 amino acids. With V trimmed by 5 bases and J by 5 bases, 16 bases remained unmatched. The CDR3 region has the DNA TGTGCCAGTAGTCTCGACGGGACTAGCGGGCCAGCTGCTAACGAGCAGTACTTC. Amino acid sequence: CASSLDGTSGPAANEQYF.

The chain recombines TRBV5-4 with TRBJ2-7; D possibly corresponds to TRBD1 (6 bases). The V end lost 0 bases, the J end lost 6 bases, and 16 bases lay between the germline ends. This CDR3 has 15 residues. The germline gives CDR1 SGHNT, CDR2 YYREEE (reference sequence). DNA for the CDR3: TGTGCCAGCAGCTTGGACTTACAGGGAATCCGCGAGCAGTACTTC. The encoded protein is CASSLDLQGIREQYF.

The chain links TRBV4-3 to TRBJ2-5, with 7 nucleotides matching TRBD2. The CDR3 is 14 residues long. In germline, CDR1 is LGHNA, CDR2 YSLEER. Unmatched junction bases numbered 1, after V lost 1 base and J lost 2 bases. This chain's CDR3 is CASSQGTRQETQYF. Here the CDR3 DNA reads TGCGCCAGCAGCCAAGGGACTAGGCAAGAGACCCAGTACTTC.

The genes are TRBV25-1 and TRBJ2-1; D unresolved. The germline V gene has CDR1 MGHDK and CDR2 SYGVNS. Trimming pared 3 bases from V and 5 bases from J, leaving 8 bases between. This CDR3 has 13 amino acids. The CDR3 spells CASSDPLNNEQFF. The CDR3 coding sequence is TGTGCCAGCAGTGACCCTTTAAACAATGAGCAGTTCTTC. The entire variable domain, with the rest obtained from reference TRBV25-1 and TRBJ2-1, is as follows: EADIYQTPRYLVIGTGKKITLECSQTMGHDKMYWYQQDPGMELHLIHYSYGVNSTEKGDLSSESTVSRIRTEHFPLTLESARPSHTSQYLCASSDPLNNEQFFGPGTRLTVL.